This entry lists 18 T cell receptor beta chains sequenced from one sample in a study of OX40 agonist ivuxolimab in advanced cancers. The protocol was immunoSEQ multiplex PCR, while the TCRdb copy is restricted to in-frame clones and leaves out a portion. The sample lists 70,000 to 90,000 clones, over 80% occurring once. Source: CD4+ or CD8+ T cells sorted from blood, taken in a trial of the OX40 agonist ivuxolimab. These TCRs come from an adult with an advanced solid tumor such as melanoma, head and neck, liver or kidney cancer.

This sequence joins TRBV5-4 and TRBJ1-6; D unresolved. Germline V gives CDR1 SGHNT, CDR2 YYREEE (reference sequence). This CDR3 is built from 14 residues. The V end lost 2 bases, the J end lost 4 bases, and 7 bases lay between the germline ends. The CDR3, as DNA: TGTGCCAGCAGCTTCCAAGGGTATAATTCACCCCTCCACTTT. Translation gives CASSFQGYNSPLHF. Filled out from reference TRBV5-4 and TRBJ1-6, the complete variable domain reads ETGVTQSPTHLIKTRGQQVTLRCSSQSGHNTVSWYQQALGQGPQFIFQYYREEENGRGNFPPRFSGLQFPNYSSELNVNALELDDSALYLCASSFQGYNSPLHFGNGTRLTVT.

The chain couples TRBV7-9 to TRBJ2-7, with TRBD1 as a possible D gene (6 bases). V lost 4 bases to trimming and J lost 6 bases, with 10 bases between them. The germline V gene has CDR1 SEHNR and CDR2 FQNEAQ (reference sequence). This CDR3 spans 12 amino acids. CDR3 DNA sequence: TGTGCCAGCAGCTCTGGGGGCGGCGAGCAGTACTTC. It encodes CASSSGGGEQYF.

In its sample, this clone was seen a few times. The chain couples TRBV5-4 to TRBJ2-5, with D possibly matching TRBD2 (6 bases). The CDR3 length is 12 residues. In germline, CDR1 is SGHNT, CDR2 YYREEE (reference sequence). The V end was cut by 4 bases, the J end by 5 bases, with 9 bases between. The CDR3 reads CASSAEGETQYF. In DNA, the CDR3 is TGTGCCAGCAGCGCGGAGGGGGAGACCCAGTACTTC.

The chain couples TRBV19 to TRBJ1-1; no definite D call. This CDR3 is 14 amino acids long. Trimming pared 9 bases from V and 3 bases from J, leaving 17 bases between. Germline V gives CDR1 LNHDA, CDR2 SQIVND (reference sequence). DNA for the CDR3: TGTGCCAGCGGACCCCGCCGGGAGCACACTGAAGCTTTCTTT. Translating it yields CASGPRREHTEAFF. The full variable domain, with the rest looked up from reference TRBV19 and TRBJ1-1, is DGGITQSPKYLFRKEGQNVTLSCEQNLNHDAMYWYRQDPGQGLRLIYYSQIVNDFQKGDIAEGYSVSREKKESFPLTVTSAQKNPTAFYLCASGPRREHTEAFFGQGTRLTVV.

This clone has only a few counts. V gene TRBV28 combines with J gene TRBJ1-5; D perhaps matches TRBD1 (5 bases). The V gene lost 10 bases and the J gene lost 0 bases, with 25 bases spanning the gap. CDR1 is MDHEN and CDR2 is SYDVKM in the germline V gene. There are 18 residues in the CDR3. CDR3 residues: CATLEPTGRSNSNQPQHF. DNA for the CDR3: TGTGCCACCTTGGAACCCACGGGACGTAGCAATAGCAATCAGCCCCAGCATTTT.

This sequence joins TRBV5-1 and TRBJ2-1; 7 nucleotides agree with TRBD2. CDR3 length equals 16 residues. Looked up from germline, CDR1 is SGHRS and CDR2 is YFSETQ. After removal of 2 bases from V and 5 bases from J, the junction contained 10 bases not matched to a gene. The CDR3 spells CASSLEREGFHNEQFF. CDR3 in DNA: TGCGCCAGCAGCTTAGAAAGGGAGGGGTTTCACAATGAGCAGTTCTTC.

This chain links TRBV30 with TRBJ2-7; possibly TRBD1 or TRBD2 for D (5 bases each). Germline CDR1 GTSNPN, CDR2 SVGIG (reference sequence). The CDR3 sequence is 16 residues long. V was pared by 1 base and J by 3 bases, with 19 bases between. The CDR3 here is CAWSGRGGISVYEQYF. The CDR3 nucleotides read TGTGCCTGGAGTGGACGGGGCGGTATTTCCGTCTACGAGCAGTACTTC.

The chain couples TRBV5-1 to TRBJ1-1; TRBD1 aligns across 7 bases. The CDR3 contains 14 residues. V trimming: 0 bases; J trimming: 11 bases; junction bases outside the gene matches: 10. The germline CDR1 and CDR2 sequences are SGHRS and YFSETQ. The CDR3 coding sequence is TGCGCCAGCAGCTTGGATCATGACAGGGATGGGGCTTTCTTT. Protein: CASSLDHDRDGAFF.

The DNA of the CDR3 is TGTGCCAGCAGCTTCGGTTGGACTAGCGGGAAGGCAGATACGCAGTATTTT. This encodes CASSFGWTSGKADTQYF. This sequence joins TRBV7-8 and TRBJ2-3; 12 nucleotides match TRBD2. Trimming at V came to 3 bases and at J to 4 bases, leaving 8 bases not matched to a gene. Germline assignment: CDR1 SGHVS and CDR2 FQNEAQ. This CDR3 region has 17 residues.

CDR3 in amino acids: CASSYQWNTGELFF. CDR3 nucleotides: TGTGCCAGCAGCTATCAGTGGAACACCGGGGAGCTGTTTTTT. V usage is TRBV27 and J usage is TRBJ2-2; D call uncertain. This CDR3 comprises 14 residues. From germline, CDR1 is MNHEY and CDR2 SMNVEV (reference sequence). V was cut by 6 bases and J by 1 base, with 9 bases left in between.

The chain uses TRBV19 and TRBJ1-6; D gene ambiguous. CDR1 LNHDA and CDR2 SQIVND come from the germline V gene (reference sequence). V lost 8 bases to trimming and J lost 4 bases, with 9 bases between them. The CDR3 loop spans 13 amino acids. The CDR3 region is CASRQDYNSPLHF. CDR3 DNA: TGTGCCAGTCGTCAGGATTATAATTCACCCCTCCACTTT.

J is TRBJ2-2 and V is TRBV5-6, with 9 bases identical to TRBD2. Per germline, CDR1 SGHDT and CDR2 YYEEEE. The junction had 10 bases not matched to a gene; V was cut back by 2 bases and J by 5 bases. The CDR3 length is 17 residues. This chain's CDR3 is CASSFPYVAGETGELFF. DNA of the CDR3: TGTGCCAGCAGCTTTCCCTATGTAGCGGGAGAAACCGGGGAGCTGTTTTTT.

V is TRBV11-2 and J is TRBJ2-5, with D tentatively TRBD1 (5 bases). The CDR3 consists of 15 residues. The germline V gene has CDR1 SGHAT and CDR2 FQNNGV. Trimming removed 5 bases from V and 3 bases from J, with 16 bases in between. The CDR3: CASSLGAGKEETQYF. As DNA, the CDR3 is TGTGCCAGCAGCCTTGGGGCAGGGAAGGAAGAGACCCAGTACTTC. Combining the CDR3 with reference TRBV11-2 and TRBJ2-5 gives the whole variable domain EAGVAQSPRYKIIEKRQSVAFWCNPISGHATLYWYQQILGQGPKLLIQFQNNGVVDDSQLPKDRFSAERLKGVDSTLKIQPAKLEDSAVYLCASSLGAGKEETQYFGPGTRLLVL.

This clone was found a few times. The CDR3 region is CSVGGGANYGYTF. The CDR3 nucleotides are TGCAGCGTTGGGGGGGGAGCCAACTATGGCTACACCTTC. The chain carries TRBV29-1 and TRBJ1-2, with D possibly being TRBD1 (5 bases). The germline V and J ends were trimmed by 4 bases and 2 bases, with 11 bases remaining between them. Germline CDR1 SQVTM, CDR2 ANQGSEA. This CDR3 is built from 13 residues.

This sequence joins TRBV5-4 and TRBJ2-3; D tentatively reads TRBD1 or TRBD2 (5 bases each). CDR3 length equals 15 residues. Trimming took 3 bases from V and 2 from J, leaving 13 bases between them. CDR1 SGHNT and CDR2 YYREEE come from the germline V gene (reference sequence). The CDR3 loop is CASSYLRENTDTQYF. The CDR3, as DNA: TGTGCCAGCAGCTACCTCAGGGAGAACACAGATACGCAGTATTTT.

V gene TRBV5-6 combines with J gene TRBJ2-2, with TRBD1 identical over 11 bases. Trimming took 4 bases from V and 5 from J; bases not matched to a gene: 4. The germline gives CDR1 SGHDT, CDR2 YYEEEE. CDR3 length: 15 amino acids. The CDR3 region has the DNA TGTGCCAGCAGCCCCGGGACAGGGGGGACCGGGGAGCTGTTTTTT. Its translation: CASSPGTGGTGELFF.

The CDR3 loop is CASSLSRLANEQFF. The CDR3 DNA is TGTGCCAGCAGCTTGAGCAGACTAGCCAATGAGCAGTTCTTC. The V and J genes are TRBV7-2 and TRBJ2-1; 7 bases map to TRBD2. V was pared by 3 bases and J by 6 bases, with 5 bases of the junction left unmatched. CDR1 SGHTA and CDR2 FQGNSA come from the germline V gene. The length of the CDR3 is 14 residues.

The gene calls are TRBV30 and TRBJ1-2; D not resolved. The CDR3 loop spans 12 amino acids. V was trimmed by 2 bases and J by 4 bases, leaving 8 bases between them. The germline gives CDR1 GTSNPN, CDR2 SVGIG (reference sequence). The CDR3 here is CAWSSYGYGYTF. CDR3 coding DNA: TGTGCCTGGAGTTCTTACGGCTATGGCTACACCTTC.